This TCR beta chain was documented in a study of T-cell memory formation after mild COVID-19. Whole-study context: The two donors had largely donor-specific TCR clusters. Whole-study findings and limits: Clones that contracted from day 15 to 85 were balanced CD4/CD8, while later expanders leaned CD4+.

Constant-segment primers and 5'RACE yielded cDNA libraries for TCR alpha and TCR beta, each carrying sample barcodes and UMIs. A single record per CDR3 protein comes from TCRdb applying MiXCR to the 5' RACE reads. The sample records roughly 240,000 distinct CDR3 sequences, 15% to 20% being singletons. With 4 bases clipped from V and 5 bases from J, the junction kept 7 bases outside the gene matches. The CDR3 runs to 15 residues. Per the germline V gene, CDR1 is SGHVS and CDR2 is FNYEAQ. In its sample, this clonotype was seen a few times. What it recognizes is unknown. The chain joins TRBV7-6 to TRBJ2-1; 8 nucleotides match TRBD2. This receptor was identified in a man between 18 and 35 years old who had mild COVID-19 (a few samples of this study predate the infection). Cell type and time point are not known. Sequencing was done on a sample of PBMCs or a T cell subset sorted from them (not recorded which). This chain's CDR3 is CASSWRSGENNEQFF. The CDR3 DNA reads TGTGCCAGCAGCTGGCGTAGCGGGGAAAACAATGAGCAGTTCTTC.